Below, 17 T cell receptor beta chains from the same sample are listed, as sequenced in a study of spatial heterogeneity in lung cancer. Time point of the sample: sample taken at primary tumor resection. TCRs were sequenced from unsorted whole RNA of tumor, nontumor lung or PBMC. TCRdb itself ran the 5' RACE reads through MiXCR, one entry per CDR3 protein. The sample records around 92,000 distinct CDR3 sequences, about 12% being singletons. The material sequenced was PBMCs, taken at surgery. All receptors derive from a male donor with early-stage non-small cell lung cancer.

This clonotype was counted a few times. The chain couples TRBV6-1 to TRBJ2-1; 11 bases are a match to TRBD1. In germline, CDR1 is MNHNS, CDR2 SASEGT. The CDR3 consists of 14 residues. V shed 6 bases and J 7 bases; nucleotides not matched to a gene: 5. Here the CDR3 reads CASRGQGAENEQFF. As DNA, the CDR3 is TGTGCCAGCAGAGGACAGGGGGCCGAAAATGAGCAGTTCTTC.

The gene calls are TRBV6-2 or TRBV6-3 and TRBJ2-7; no firm D call. Trimming removed 5 bases at V and 2 bases at J, with 13 bases between. Germline CDR1 reads MNHEY; CDR2 reads SVGEGT. The CDR3 sequence is 14 residues long. CDR3 DNA sequence: TGTGCCAGCAGTCCTCGGGCTTGGCCCTACGAGCAGTACTTC. The encoded protein is CASSPRAWPYEQYF.

In this sample, this clonotype turned up a few times. The chain links TRBV10-3 to TRBJ2-3; 14 nucleotides line up with TRBD2. Germline V gene sequence: CDR1 ENHRY, CDR2 SYGVKD. CDR3 length: 16 residues. Trimming removed 11 bases from V and 7 bases from J; junction bases left unmatched: 14. The CDR3 reads CAARRGLAGELNTQYF. For the CDR3, the DNA is TGTGCCGCAAGACGGGGACTAGCGGGAGAATTAAATACGCAGTATTTT.

The chain has TRBV12-3 or TRBV12-4 and TRBJ2-7; D may be TRBD1 or TRBD2 (6 bases each). V was clipped by 1 base and J by 0 bases, with 13 bases between them. The CDR3 extends over 16 amino acids. CDR3 residues: CASSLVTGAYSYEQYF. CDR3 nucleotide sequence: TGTGCCAGCAGTTTAGTGACGGGGGCATACTCCTACGAGCAGTACTTC.

V usage is TRBV7-2 and J usage is TRBJ1-6, with a possible D match to TRBD1 (5 bases). This CDR3 is built from 15 residues. The ends were cut back, 7 bases at V and 8 bases at J, with 18 bases in the middle. The germline V gene has CDR1 SGHTA and CDR2 FQGNSA. DNA of the CDR3: TGTGCCAGCACCTCCCGAAGGGACGGCTATTCACCCCTCCACTTT. Protein product: CASTSRRDGYSPLHF.

In this sample, this clonotype turned up many times. This chain connects TRBV10-3 to TRBJ1-1, with 8 bases lining up with TRBD1. This CDR3 region has 14 residues. V lost 10 bases and J lost 2; bases outside the gene matches: 9. CDR1 and CDR2 (germline): ENHRY, SYGVKD. The CDR3 DNA is TGTGCCAGCACTTCCAGGGGGCTTAACACTGAAGCTTTCTTT. This sequence encodes CASTSRGLNTEAFF.

The chain combines TRBV29-1 with TRBJ1-5; no definite D call. V lost 4 bases, J lost 7 bases, and 14 bases lay in between. The CDR3 spans 13 residues. Germline-derived CDR1 and CDR2 are SQVTM and ANQGSEA. DNA for the CDR3: TGCAGCGTTGCACCCGTGGGAGGACAGCCCCAGCATTTT. Encoded protein: CSVAPVGGQPQHF.

There are a few counts of this clonotype. This chain joins TRBV20-1 and TRBJ2-7, with unresolved D. With 3 bases removed from V and 5 bases from J, the gap between germline ends came to 5 bases. The CDR3 has 10 residues. Germline CDR1 is DFQATT and CDR2 is SNEGSKA (reference sequence). This chain's CDR3 is CSASRDEQYF. For the CDR3, the DNA is TGCAGTGCTAGTCGGGACGAGCAGTACTTC.

The sample holds many counts of this clonotype. The rearrangement uses TRBV6-2 or TRBV6-3 and TRBJ2-7; D call uncertain. Germline V lookup: CDR1 MNHEY, CDR2 SVGEGT. Trimming stripped 0 bases from V and 6 bases from J, with 15 bases between. This CDR3 region has 15 residues. The CDR3 reads CASSYSRHPGREQYF. The CDR3 DNA sequence: TGTGCCAGCAGTTACTCCCGCCATCCCGGGCGCGAGCAGTACTTC.

This clonotype was observed at least ten times. This sequence joins TRBV28 and TRBJ2-4; D is unclear. The V gene's germline CDR1 is MDHEN and CDR2 SYDVKM. This CDR3 is built from 13 residues. V was trimmed by 3 bases and J by 7 bases, leaving 10 bases between them. In DNA, the CDR3 is TGTGCCAGCAGTTTCCGTAGGGCTAACATTCAGTACTTC. This encodes CASSFRRANIQYF.

This clonotype was counted only a few times. This chain connects TRBV9 to TRBJ2-1; TRBD1 agrees at 7 bases. J lost 4 bases, V lost 3 bases, and 7 bases had no gene match. Germline V gene lookup returns CDR1 SGDLS and CDR2 YYNGEE. The CDR3 is made up of 15 amino acids. The CDR3 nucleotides read TGTGCCAGCAGCGCCTGGGACAGCCCATACAATGAGCAGTTCTTC. Protein product: CASSAWDSPYNEQFF.

A few counts support this clonotype. This chain connects TRBV5-1 to TRBJ1-1; D is undetermined. The germline V gene encodes CDR1 SGHRS and CDR2 YFSETQ. The V end was cut by 0 bases, the J end by 11 bases, with 14 bases between. This CDR3 has 13 amino acids. CDR3 nucleotide sequence: TGCGCCAGCAGCTTGGAAAGTGGTCGCGCGGCTTTCTTT. Translated, it gives CASSLESGRAAFF.

This clonotype showed up just a few times. The chain recombines TRBV7-9 with TRBJ2-2, with 11 bases identical to TRBD2. Germline CDR1 and CDR2: SEHNR and FQNEAQ (reference sequence). This CDR3 contains 17 residues. The J segment lost 4 bases and the V segment lost 1 base, leaving 5 bases of the junction unmatched. CDR3 in DNA: TGTGCCAGCAGCTTAGGGTCTAGCGGGAGGATCACCGGGGAGCTGTTTTTT. Amino acid sequence: CASSLGSSGRITGELFF.

The chain combines TRBV5-5 with TRBJ2-1; 10 nucleotides agree with TRBD1. This CDR3 comprises 15 residues. Germline V gene data show CDR1 as SGHKS and CDR2 as YYEKEE (reference sequence). The V and J ends lost 5 bases and 7 bases, in that order; junction bases with no gene match: 9. The CDR3 nucleotides read TGTGCCAGCAGTCATCCGGGACAGGGGTGGAATGAGCAGTTCTTC. This encodes CASSHPGQGWNEQFF.

This clonotype was observed many times. The chain uses TRBV5-1 and TRBJ2-7; TRBD1 matches at 10 bases. The J segment lost 5 bases and the V segment lost 2 bases, leaving 1 base of the junction unmatched. The germline V gene encodes CDR1 SGHRS and CDR2 YFSETQ. The CDR3 length is 13 residues. The CDR3 coding sequence is TGCGCCAGCAGCTTCGGACAGGGGGACGAGCAGTACTTC. The encoded protein is CASSFGQGDEQYF. The full variable domain, in which reference TRBV5-1 and TRBJ2-7 provide the parts outside the CDR3, is KAGVTQTPRYLIKTRGQQVTLSCSPISGHRSVSWYQQTPGQGLQFLFEYFSETQRNKGNFPGRFSGRQFSNSRSEMNVSTLELGDSALYLCASSFGQGDEQYFGPGTRLTVT.

This clonotype was seen more than once but under ten times. The genes are TRBV11-2 and TRBJ2-1; the D is unclear. The CDR3 covers 12 residues. V lost 5 bases and J lost 6, with 8 bases in between. Germline V CDR1 and CDR2: SGHAT, FQNNGV. The CDR3 sequence: CASSKASNEQFF. The CDR3, as DNA: TGTGCCAGCAGCAAAGCAAGCAATGAGCAGTTCTTC.

J is TRBJ1-2 and V is TRBV3-1, with D unresolved. The ends were cut back, 1 base at V and 0 bases at J, with 9 bases in the middle. CDR1 is LGHDT, CDR2 YNNKEL, per germline (reference sequence). This CDR3 comprises 15 residues. This chain's CDR3 is CASSQVNSANYGYTF. CDR3 in DNA: TGTGCCAGCAGCCAAGTGAACTCCGCTAACTATGGCTACACCTTC.